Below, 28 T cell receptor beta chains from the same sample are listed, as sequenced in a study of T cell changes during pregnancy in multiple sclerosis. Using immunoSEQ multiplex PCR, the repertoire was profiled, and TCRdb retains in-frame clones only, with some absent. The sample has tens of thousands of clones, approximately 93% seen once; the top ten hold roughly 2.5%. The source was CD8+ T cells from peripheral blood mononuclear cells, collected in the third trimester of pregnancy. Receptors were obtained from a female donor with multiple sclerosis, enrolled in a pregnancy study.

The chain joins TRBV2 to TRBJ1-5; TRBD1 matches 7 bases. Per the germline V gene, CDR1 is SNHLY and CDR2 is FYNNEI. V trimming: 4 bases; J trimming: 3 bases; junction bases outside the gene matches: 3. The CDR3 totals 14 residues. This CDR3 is CASSGRGLNQPQHF. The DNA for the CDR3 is TGTGCCAGCAGTGGGAGGGGGCTCAATCAGCCCCAGCATTTT.

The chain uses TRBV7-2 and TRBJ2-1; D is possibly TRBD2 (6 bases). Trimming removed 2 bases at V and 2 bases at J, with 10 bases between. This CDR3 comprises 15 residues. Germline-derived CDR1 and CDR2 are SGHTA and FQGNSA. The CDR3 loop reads CASSLLRLAYNEQFF. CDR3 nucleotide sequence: TGTGCCAGCAGCTTATTGCGACTAGCCTACAATGAGCAGTTCTTC.

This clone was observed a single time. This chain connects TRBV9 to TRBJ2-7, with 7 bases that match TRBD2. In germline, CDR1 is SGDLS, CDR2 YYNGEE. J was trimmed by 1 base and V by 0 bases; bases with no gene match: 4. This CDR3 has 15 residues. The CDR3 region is CASSVGGGWSYEQYF. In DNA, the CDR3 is TGTGCCAGCAGCGTAGGGGGGGGATGGTCCTACGAGCAGTACTTC.

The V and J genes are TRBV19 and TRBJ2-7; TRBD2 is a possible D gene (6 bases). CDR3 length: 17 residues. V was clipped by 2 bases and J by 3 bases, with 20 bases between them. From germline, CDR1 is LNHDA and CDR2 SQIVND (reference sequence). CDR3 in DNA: TGTGCCAGTAGTATAAGCCACGGGAGAGCCGATTACTACGAGCAGTACTTC. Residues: CASSISHGRADYYEQYF.

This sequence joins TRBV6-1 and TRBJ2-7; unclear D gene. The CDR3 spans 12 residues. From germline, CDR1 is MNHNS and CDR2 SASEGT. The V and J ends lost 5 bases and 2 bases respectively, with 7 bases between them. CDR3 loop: CASSRATYEQYF. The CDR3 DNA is TGTGCCAGCAGTCGCGCCACCTACGAGCAGTACTTC.

CDR3 amino acids: CATSRDQGGQVYEQYF. CDR3 bases: TGTGCCACCAGCAGAGATCAAGGGGGACAGGTCTACGAGCAGTACTTC. The chain joins TRBV15 to TRBJ2-7, with 8 bases aligning to TRBD1. This CDR3 is 16 amino acids long. CDR1 is LNHNV, CDR2 YYDKDF, per germline (reference sequence). The V gene end was trimmed by 0 bases and the J gene end by 3 bases; junction bases not matched to a gene: 7.

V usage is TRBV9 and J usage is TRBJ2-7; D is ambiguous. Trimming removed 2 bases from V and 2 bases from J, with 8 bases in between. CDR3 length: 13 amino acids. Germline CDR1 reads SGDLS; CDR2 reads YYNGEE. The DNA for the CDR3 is TGTGCCAGCAGCGTGGGCGATACCTACGAGCAGTACTTC. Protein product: CASSVGDTYEQYF.

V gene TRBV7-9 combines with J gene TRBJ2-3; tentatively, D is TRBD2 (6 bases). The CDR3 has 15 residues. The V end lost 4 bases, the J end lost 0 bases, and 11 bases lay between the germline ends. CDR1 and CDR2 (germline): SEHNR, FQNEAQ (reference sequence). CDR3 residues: CASSSGVDSTDTQYF. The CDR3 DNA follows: TGTGCCAGCAGCTCGGGAGTAGATAGCACAGATACGCAGTATTTT.

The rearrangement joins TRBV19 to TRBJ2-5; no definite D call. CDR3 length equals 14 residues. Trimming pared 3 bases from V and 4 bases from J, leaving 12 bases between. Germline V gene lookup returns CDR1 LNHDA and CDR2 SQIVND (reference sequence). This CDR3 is CASSMAERPETQYF. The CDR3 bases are TGTGCCAGTAGTATGGCCGAGCGACCAGAGACCCAGTACTTC.

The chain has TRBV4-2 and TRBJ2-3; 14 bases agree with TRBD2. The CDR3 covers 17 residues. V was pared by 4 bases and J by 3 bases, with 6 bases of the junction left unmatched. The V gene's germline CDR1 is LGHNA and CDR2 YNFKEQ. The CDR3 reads CASSPTSGRAITDTQYF. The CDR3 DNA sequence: TGTGCCAGCAGCCCGACTAGCGGGAGGGCCATTACAGATACGCAGTATTTT.

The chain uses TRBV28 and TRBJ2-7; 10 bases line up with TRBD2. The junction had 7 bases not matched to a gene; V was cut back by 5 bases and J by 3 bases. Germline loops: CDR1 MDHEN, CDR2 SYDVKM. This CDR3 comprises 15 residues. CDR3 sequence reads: CASSRGTSDIYEQYF. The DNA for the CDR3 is TGTGCCAGCAGTCGAGGGACTAGCGATATCTACGAGCAGTACTTC.

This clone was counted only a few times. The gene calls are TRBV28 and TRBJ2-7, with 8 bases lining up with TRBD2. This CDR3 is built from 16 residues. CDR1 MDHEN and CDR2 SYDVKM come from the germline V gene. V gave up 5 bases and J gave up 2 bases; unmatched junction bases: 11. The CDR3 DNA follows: TGTGCCAGCAGTCCTACGGGGGGGCCCCCAGCCTACGAGCAGTACTTC. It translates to CASSPTGGPPAYEQYF.

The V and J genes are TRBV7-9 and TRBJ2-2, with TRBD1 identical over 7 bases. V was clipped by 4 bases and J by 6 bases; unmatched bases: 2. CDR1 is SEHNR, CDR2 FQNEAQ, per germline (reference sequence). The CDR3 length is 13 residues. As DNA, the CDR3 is TGTGCCAGCAGCTCGGGACAGTCCGGGGAGCTGTTTTTT. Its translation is CASSSGQSGELFF.

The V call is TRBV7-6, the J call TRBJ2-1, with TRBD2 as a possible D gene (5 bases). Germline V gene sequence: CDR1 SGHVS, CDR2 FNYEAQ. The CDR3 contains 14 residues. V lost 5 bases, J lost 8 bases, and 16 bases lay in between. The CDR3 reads CASSVFTSEDEQFF. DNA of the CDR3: TGTGCCAGCAGCGTCTTTACTAGTGAAGATGAGCAGTTCTTC.

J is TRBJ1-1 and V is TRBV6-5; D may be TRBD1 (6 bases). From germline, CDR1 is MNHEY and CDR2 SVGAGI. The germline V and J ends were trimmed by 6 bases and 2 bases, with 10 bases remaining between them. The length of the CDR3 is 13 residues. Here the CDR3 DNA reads TGTGCCAGCAGCCGGACAGTAAACACTGAAGCTTTCTTT. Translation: CASSRTVNTEAFF.

The CDR3: CASRITGLAASEQYF. The CDR3 DNA is TGTGCCAGTAGGATCACGGGACTAGCGGCAAGCGAGCAGTACTTC. This sequence joins TRBV19 and TRBJ2-7, with 11 bases identical to TRBD2. V dropped 6 bases and J dropped 6; count of bases not matched to a gene: 10. The germline V gene encodes CDR1 LNHDA and CDR2 SQIVND (reference sequence). This CDR3 spans 15 amino acids.

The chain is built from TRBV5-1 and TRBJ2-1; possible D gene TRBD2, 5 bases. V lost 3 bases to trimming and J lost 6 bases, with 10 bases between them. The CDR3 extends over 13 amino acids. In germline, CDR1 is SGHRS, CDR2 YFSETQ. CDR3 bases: TGCGCCAGCAGCTCACTAGAGGGCAATGAGCAGTTCTTC. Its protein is CASSSLEGNEQFF.

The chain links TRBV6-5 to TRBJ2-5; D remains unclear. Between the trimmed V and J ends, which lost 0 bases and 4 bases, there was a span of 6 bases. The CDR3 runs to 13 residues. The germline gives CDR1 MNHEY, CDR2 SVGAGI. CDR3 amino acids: CASSYSVSETQYF. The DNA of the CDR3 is TGTGCCAGCAGTTACTCTGTCTCAGAGACCCAGTACTTC.

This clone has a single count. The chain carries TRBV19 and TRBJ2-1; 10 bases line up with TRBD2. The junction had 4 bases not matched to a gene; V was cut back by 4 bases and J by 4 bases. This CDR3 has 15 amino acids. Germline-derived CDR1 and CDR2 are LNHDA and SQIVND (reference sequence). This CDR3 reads CASSKGAGGYNEQFF. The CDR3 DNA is TGTGCCAGTAGTAAAGGAGCGGGAGGGTACAATGAGCAGTTCTTC. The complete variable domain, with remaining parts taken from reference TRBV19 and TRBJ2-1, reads DGGITQSPKYLFRKEGQNVTLSCEQNLNHDAMYWYRQDPGQGLRLIYYSQIVNDFQKGDIAEGYSVSREKKESFPLTVTSAQKNPTAFYLCASSKGAGGYNEQFFGPGTRLTVL.

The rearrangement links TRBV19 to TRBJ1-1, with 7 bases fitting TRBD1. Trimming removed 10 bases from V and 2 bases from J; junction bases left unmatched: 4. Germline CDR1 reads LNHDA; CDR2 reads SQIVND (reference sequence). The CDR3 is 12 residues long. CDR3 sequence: CATNRGNTEAFF. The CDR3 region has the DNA TGTGCCACAAACAGGGGAAACACTGAAGCTTTCTTT.

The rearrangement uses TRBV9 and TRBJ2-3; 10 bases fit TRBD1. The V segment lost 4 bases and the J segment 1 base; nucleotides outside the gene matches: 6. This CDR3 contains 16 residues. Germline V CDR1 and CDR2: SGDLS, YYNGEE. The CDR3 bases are TGTGCCAGCAGCACGGCCGGGACAGGGGGCACAGATACGCAGTATTTT. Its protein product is CASSTAGTGGTDTQYF.

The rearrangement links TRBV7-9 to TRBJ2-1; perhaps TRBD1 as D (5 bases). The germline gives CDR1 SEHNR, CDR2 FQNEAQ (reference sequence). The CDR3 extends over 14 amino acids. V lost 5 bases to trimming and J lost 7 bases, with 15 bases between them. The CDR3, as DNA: TGTGCCAGCAGCACCTCAGGGAAGTTGAATGAGCAGTTCTTC. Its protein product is CASSTSGKLNEQFF.

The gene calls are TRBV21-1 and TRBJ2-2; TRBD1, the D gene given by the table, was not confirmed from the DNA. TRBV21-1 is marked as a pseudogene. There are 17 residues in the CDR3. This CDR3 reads CASSVQTGGADTGELFF. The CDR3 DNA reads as TGTGCCAGCAGCGTCCAAACAGGGGGCGCCGACACCGGGGAGCTGTTTTTT.

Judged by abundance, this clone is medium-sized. CDR3 region: CASSPGGGLGGFTDTQYF. The CDR3 DNA sequence: TGCGCCAGCAGCCCGGGAGGCGGTTTGGGCGGATTCACAGATACGCAGTATTTT. The genes are TRBV5-1 and TRBJ2-3; TRBD2 aligns across 7 bases. Germline V gene lookup returns CDR1 SGHRS and CDR2 YFSETQ. The CDR3 extends over 18 amino acids. Trimming at V came to 4 bases and at J to 2 bases, leaving 16 bases not matched to a gene.

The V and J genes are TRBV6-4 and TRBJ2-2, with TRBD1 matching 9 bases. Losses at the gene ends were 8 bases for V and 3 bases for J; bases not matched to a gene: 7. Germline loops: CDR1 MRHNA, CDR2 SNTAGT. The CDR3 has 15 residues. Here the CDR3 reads CASRSGQGHTGELFF. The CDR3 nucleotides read TGTGCCAGCCGCTCGGGACAGGGCCACACCGGGGAGCTGTTTTTT.

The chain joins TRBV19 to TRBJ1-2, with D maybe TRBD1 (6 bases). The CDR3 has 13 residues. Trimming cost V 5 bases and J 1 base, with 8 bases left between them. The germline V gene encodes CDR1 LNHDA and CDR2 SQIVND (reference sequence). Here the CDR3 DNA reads TGTGCCAGTAGTTACAGGGTTAACTATGGCTACACCTTC. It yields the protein CASSYRVNYGYTF.

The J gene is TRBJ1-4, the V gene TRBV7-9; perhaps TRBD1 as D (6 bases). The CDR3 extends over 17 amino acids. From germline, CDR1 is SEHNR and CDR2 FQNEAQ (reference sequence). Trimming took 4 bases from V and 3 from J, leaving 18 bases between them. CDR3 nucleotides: TGTGCCAGCAGCTCGTACAGAACAGGGATGGCTAATGAAAAACTGTTTTTT. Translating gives CASSSYRTGMANEKLFF.

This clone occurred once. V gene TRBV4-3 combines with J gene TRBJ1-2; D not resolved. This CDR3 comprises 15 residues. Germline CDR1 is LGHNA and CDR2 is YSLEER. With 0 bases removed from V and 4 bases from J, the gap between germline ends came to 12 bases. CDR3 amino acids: CASSQDFSSSYGYTF. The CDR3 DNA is TGCGCCAGCAGCCAAGACTTTTCCTCTAGCTATGGCTACACCTTC.